Reported below is one T cell receptor (beta chain). Its antigen is undetermined. The trim removed 4 bases at V and 1 base at J, leaving 13 bases unmatched. CDR3 length: 18 residues. Germline values: CDR1 SGHAT, CDR2 FQDESV (reference sequence). This entry belongs to a study of T-cell reconstitution after alpha-beta-depleted transplantation in children. Overall study results and limits: Reportedly, alpha-beta T cells present about two months post-transplant originated from several hundred expanded clones of graft origin. T-cell counts and diversity were attributed mostly to newly produced T cells one year after transplant. Some patients' high day-60 TCRbeta diversity was traced to surviving recipient T cells and thymic progenitors.

The TCRbeta library incorporated unique molecular identifiers. MiXCR was run by TCRdb on the PCR reads, yielding one entry per CDR3 protein. This sample has about 540,000 distinct CDR3 sequences; about a quarter occur once, and the top ten carry just over 35%. The TCR sequence derives from a boy in the first two years of life with Wiskott-Aldrich syndrome, due to receive a stem cell transplant. The specimen was PBMCs, collected before TCRalphabeta/CD19-depleted stem cell transplant. The chain combines TRBV11-1 with TRBJ2-7, with 10 bases identical to TRBD2. In DNA, the CDR3 is TGTGCCAGCAGCTCCCCCCGGGGACTAGCGCTAGAGTCCTACGAGCAGTACTTC. Amino acid sequence: CASSSPRGLALESYEQYF.